This T cell receptor beta chain was identified in a study of regulatory T cells in long-lasting Graves disease. Arm-PCR with iRepertoire HTBI primers amplified the CDR3 regions for these TCR beta libraries. Each CDR3 protein gets one entry after TCRdb re-called the multiplex PCR reads with MiXCR. The data show around 450,000 distinct CDR3 sequences, about 22% seen once. This clonotype was counted ten times or more. Time point: persistent/refractory GD, antithyroid drugs over 5 years with positive TRAb. PBMC RNA was the source of the TCR library. This sample comprised peripheral blood mononuclear cells (PBMCs), obtained when the disease was refractory, from a patient treated with antithyroid drugs. The TCR sequence derives from a female donor with Graves disease.

The CDR3 bases are TGCAGTGCTAGTGAGGAGACCCAGTACTTC. Translating it yields CSASEETQYF. The chain joins TRBV20-1 to TRBJ2-5; D remains unclear. Germline-derived CDR1 and CDR2 are DFQATT and SNEGSKA (reference sequence). Trimming left V 3 bases short and J 5 bases short, with 4 bases between. The CDR3 is 10 amino acids.